The 4 T cell receptor beta chains below all came from one sample that was sequenced in a study of blood T cell repertoires in COVID-19 (dated by TCRdb to the early 2020s). The library came from the immunoSEQ multiplex PCR assay. TCRdb retrieved this table from immuneACCESS and kept in-frame rearrangements only. Not all clones are present; in checked studies, unresolved V genes account for under half, and no reason is known for the remainder. The sample includes approximately 300,000 clones, with 89% observed a single time. Together, the top ten hold around 9% of the sample. The sample comprised PBMCs or T cells enriched from blood (not recorded which). Every receptor here comes from a woman in her 30s who had recovered from COVID-19.

J is TRBJ1-4 and V is TRBV30, with TRBD1 as a possible D gene (6 bases). Germline CDR1 GTSNPN, CDR2 SVGIG (reference sequence). CDR3 length: 13 residues. Trimming took 1 base from V and 7 from J, leaving 10 bases between them. The CDR3 nucleotides are TGTGCCTGGAGTGCTAGACAGGCTGAAAAACTGTTTTTT. It codes for CAWSARQAEKLFF.

The chain joins TRBV27 to TRBJ2-7; 9 bases map to TRBD2. This CDR3 contains 14 residues. Trimming cost V 0 bases and J 7 bases; bases outside gene matches: 4. In germline, CDR1 is MNHEY, CDR2 SMNVEV (reference sequence). As DNA, the CDR3 is TGTGCCAGCAGTTTATCGGGACTAGCCCGGGAGCAGTACTTC. This encodes CASSLSGLAREQYF.

There are a few counts of this clone. The rearrangement links TRBV7-9 to TRBJ1-1, with D tentatively TRBD1 (5 bases). The V and J ends lost 7 bases and 4 bases respectively, with 22 bases between them. The germline gives CDR1 SEHNR, CDR2 FQNEAQ (reference sequence). CDR3 length: 16 amino acids. The CDR3 DNA reads TGTGCCAGCAATAATCGCCCCGGGGGAGAGGGCACTGAAGCTTTCTTT. Encoded protein: CASNNRPGGEGTEAFF.

This CDR3 reads CASSSDPGLAYDEQYF. For the CDR3, the DNA is TGTGCCAGCAGTTCGGACCCGGGACTAGCGTACGACGAGCAGTACTTC. The rearrangement joins TRBV6-5 to TRBJ2-7; 10 nucleotides align to TRBD2. Germline V gene data show CDR1 as MNHEY and CDR2 as SVGAGI. This CDR3 has 16 amino acids. V lost 4 bases, J lost 5 bases, and 11 bases stayed unmatched.